The 13 T cell receptor beta chains below were found in one sample sequenced in a study of blood T cell repertoires in COVID-19 (dated by TCRdb to about 2020). The library was prepared using the immunoSEQ multiplex PCR assay. In its TCRdb copy, this immuneACCESS table keeps in-frame sequences only and misses some clones. Where compared with another copy, unresolved V genes explain less than half of these, and the others have no known cause. For this sample the table gives some 160,000 clones, of which 80% were detected only once. The ten largest account for about 5% of the sample. Source material: peripheral blood. The receptors stem from a woman in her fifties or sixties with acute or convalescent COVID-19.

The V call is TRBV3-1 (or the pseudogene TRBV3-2), the J call TRBJ2-1; D might be TRBD1 (6 bases). The CDR3 extends over 17 amino acids. Germline loops: CDR1 LGHDT, CDR2 YNNKEL (reference sequence). Trimming cost V 0 bases and J 4 bases, with 16 bases left between them. CDR3: CASSQELGRGWYNEQFF. The DNA of the CDR3 is TGTGCCAGCAGCCAAGAACTAGGCAGGGGCTGGTACAATGAGCAGTTCTTC.

Here the CDR3 DNA reads TGTGCCAGCAGCCCGAGAGGGACTAGCGGGGGGGACGCCACCGGGGAGCTGTTTTTT. This encodes CASSPRGTSGGDATGELFF. V gene TRBV5-5 combines with J gene TRBJ2-2; 16 bases align to TRBD2. The CDR3 loop spans 19 amino acids. V was clipped by 4 bases and J by 4 bases; unmatched bases: 10. CDR1 and CDR2 from the germline V gene are SGHKS and YYEKEE (reference sequence).

The V and J genes are TRBV7-9 and TRBJ2-1; D possibly corresponds to TRBD2 (6 bases). Germline CDR1 is SEHNR and CDR2 is FQNEAQ (reference sequence). The V end was cut by 1 base, the J end by 10 bases, with 14 bases between. CDR3 length: 14 residues. DNA for the CDR3: TGTGCCAGCAGCTTAGGACTAGGTTATGGGGAGCAGTTCTTC. As protein: CASSLGLGYGEQFF.

This clone is labeled as medium-sized. The chain recombines TRBV9 with TRBJ1-2, with D unresolved. There are 12 residues in the CDR3. From germline, CDR1 is SGDLS and CDR2 YYNGEE. V dropped 6 bases and J dropped 0 bases, with 6 bases sitting between them. The CDR3 loop reads CASTPANYGYTF. The DNA of the CDR3 is TGTGCCAGCACACCAGCTAACTATGGCTACACCTTC.

In DNA, the CDR3 is TGCAGCGTTGAAGCGCGAGGGACAGATACGCAGTATTTT. Protein sequence: CSVEARGTDTQYF. The chain employs TRBV29-1 and TRBJ2-3; TRBD2 is a possible D gene (5 bases). The length of the CDR3 is 13 residues. Germline lookup yields CDR1 SQVTM and CDR2 ANQGSEA. Between the trimmed V and J ends, which lost 1 base and 3 bases, there was a span of 8 bases.

This rearrangement joins TRBV7-8 to TRBJ1-5; 8 nucleotides agree with TRBD1. The CDR3 runs 17 residues. The germline gives CDR1 SGHVS, CDR2 FQNEAQ. Unmatched junction bases numbered 7, after V lost 3 bases and J lost 0 bases. For the CDR3, the DNA is TGTGCCAGCAGCTTCTCCCGGGACAGGACTAGCAATCAGCCCCAGCATTTT. Amino acids: CASSFSRDRTSNQPQHF. Variable domain in full (rest from reference TRBV7-8 and TRBJ1-5): GAGVSQSPRYKVAKRGQDVALRCDPISGHVSLFWYQQALGQGPEFLTYFQNEAQLDKSGLPSDRFFAERPEGSVSTLKIQRTQQEDSAVYLCASSFSRDRTSNQPQHFGDGTRLSIL.

This clone appeared a few times. The chain carries TRBV6-5 and TRBJ1-2; D is unresolved. Trimming shortened V by 2 bases and J by 4 bases, and 14 bases separated the two germline ends. The CDR3 extends over 15 amino acids. From germline, CDR1 is MNHEY and CDR2 SVGAGI. CDR3: CASSYMAGNRYGYTF. In nucleotides, the CDR3 is TGTGCCAGCAGTTACATGGCAGGCAACCGCTATGGCTACACCTTC.

CDR3 in amino acids: CASSDLEQGVPGELFF. The DNA for the CDR3 is TGTGCCAGCAGTGACCTCGAACAGGGGGTCCCCGGGGAGCTGTTTTTT. The V gene is TRBV6-4, the J gene TRBJ2-2, with 8 bases matching TRBD1. The germline CDR1 and CDR2 sequences are MRHNA and SNTAGT. Trimming cost V 2 bases and J 6 bases; bases outside gene matches: 8. The CDR3 has 16 residues.

The CDR3 region is CASSQDRGNSPLHF. CDR3 nucleotide sequence: TGTGCCAGCAGCCAGGACAGGGGCAATTCACCCCTCCACTTT. The V gene is TRBV7-8, the J gene TRBJ1-6; 9 bases agree with TRBD1. J lost 7 bases, V lost 5 bases, and 3 bases had no gene match. Germline CDR1 reads SGHVS; CDR2 reads FQNEAQ. The CDR3 consists of 14 residues.

A few counts support this clone. The gene calls are TRBV12-3 or TRBV12-4 and TRBJ1-4; a weak D match, TRBD1 (6 bases). Deletions cut 6 bases from V and 8 bases from J, with 13 bases between. The length of the CDR3 is 13 residues. The CDR3 loop is CASRAGASEKLFF. DNA of the CDR3: TGTGCCAGCAGGGCGGGGGCATCCGAAAAACTGTTTTTT.

For the CDR3, the DNA is TGTGCCAGCAGCAAACAGGGTGAGGAGCCAAACAATGAGCAGTTCTTC. This encodes CASSKQGEEPNNEQFF. The chain recombines TRBV21-1 with TRBJ2-1; the table's D call of TRBD1 was not tested on the DNA. TRBV21-1 is listed as a pseudogene. The CDR3 sequence is 16 residues long.

The chain combines TRBV19 with TRBJ2-3; D is perhaps TRBD2 (7 bases). The CDR3 runs to 15 residues. Germline CDR1 reads LNHDA; CDR2 reads SQIVND (reference sequence). V was shortened by 6 bases and J by 4 bases, with 17 bases between the two germline ends. The CDR3 reads CASSSGQGRADTQYF. DNA of the CDR3: TGTGCCAGTAGCTCGGGCCAGGGGAGGGCAGATACGCAGTATTTT.

This clone was picked up a small number of times. This chain joins TRBV7-2 and TRBJ1-6; 7 nucleotides agree with TRBD1. The germline V gene has CDR1 SGHTA and CDR2 FQGNSA. The ends lost 5 bases at V and 7 bases at J; junction bases unmatched: 8. This CDR3 is built from 15 residues. Here the CDR3 DNA reads TGTGCCAGCAGCCTATCCGGGACAGACAATTCACCCCTCCACTTT. Protein product: CASSLSGTDNSPLHF.